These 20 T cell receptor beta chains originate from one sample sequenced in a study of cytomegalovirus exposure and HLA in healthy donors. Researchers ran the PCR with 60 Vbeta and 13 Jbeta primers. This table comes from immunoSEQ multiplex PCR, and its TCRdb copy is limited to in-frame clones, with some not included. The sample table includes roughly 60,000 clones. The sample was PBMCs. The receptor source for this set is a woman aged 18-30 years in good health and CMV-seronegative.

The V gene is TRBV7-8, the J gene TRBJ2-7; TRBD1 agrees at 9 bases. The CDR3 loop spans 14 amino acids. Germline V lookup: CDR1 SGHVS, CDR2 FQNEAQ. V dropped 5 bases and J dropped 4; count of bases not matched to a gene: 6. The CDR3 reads CASSISGQGYEQYF. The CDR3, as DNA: TGTGCCAGCAGCATCTCGGGACAGGGATACGAGCAGTACTTC.

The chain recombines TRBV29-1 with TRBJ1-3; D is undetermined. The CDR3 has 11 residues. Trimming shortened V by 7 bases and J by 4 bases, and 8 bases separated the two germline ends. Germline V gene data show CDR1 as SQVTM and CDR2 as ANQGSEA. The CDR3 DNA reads TGCAGCGCCGGAGGGGGAAACACCATATATTTT. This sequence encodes CSAGGGNTIYF.

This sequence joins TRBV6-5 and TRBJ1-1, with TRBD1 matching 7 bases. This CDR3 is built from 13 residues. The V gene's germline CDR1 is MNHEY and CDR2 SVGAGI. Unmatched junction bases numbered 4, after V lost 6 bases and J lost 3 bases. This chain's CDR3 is CASSYRGDTEAFF. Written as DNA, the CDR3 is TGTGCCAGCAGCTACAGGGGTGACACTGAAGCTTTCTTT.

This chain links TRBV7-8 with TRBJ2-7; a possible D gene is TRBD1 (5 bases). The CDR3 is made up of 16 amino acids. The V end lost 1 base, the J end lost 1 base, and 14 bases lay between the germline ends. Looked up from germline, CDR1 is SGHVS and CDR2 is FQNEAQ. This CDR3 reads CASSLGISRTSYEQYF. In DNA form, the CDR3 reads TGTGCCAGCAGCTTAGGGATCAGCAGGACATCCTACGAGCAGTACTTC.

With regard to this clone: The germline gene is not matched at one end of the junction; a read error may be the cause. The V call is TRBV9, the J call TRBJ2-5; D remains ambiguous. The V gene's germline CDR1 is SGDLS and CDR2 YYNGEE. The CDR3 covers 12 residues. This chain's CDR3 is CASRAIQENQYF. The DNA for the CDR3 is TGTGCCAGCAGAGCAATCCAAGAGAACCAGTACTTC.

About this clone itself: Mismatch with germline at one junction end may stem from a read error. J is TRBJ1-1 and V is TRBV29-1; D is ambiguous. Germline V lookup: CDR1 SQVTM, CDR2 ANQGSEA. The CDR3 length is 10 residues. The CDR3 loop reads CSVARGEDFF. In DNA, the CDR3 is TGCAGCGTTGCGAGAGGCGAAGATTTCTTT.

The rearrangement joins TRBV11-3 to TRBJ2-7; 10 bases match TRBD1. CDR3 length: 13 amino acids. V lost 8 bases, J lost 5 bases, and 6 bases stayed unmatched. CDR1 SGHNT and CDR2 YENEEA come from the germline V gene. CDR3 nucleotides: TGTGCCAGCGGTCAAGGGACAGGGGACGAGCAGTACTTC. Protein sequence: CASGQGTGDEQYF.

CDR3 residues: CASTPAGVIGETQYF. The DNA of the CDR3 is TGTGCCAGTACACCAGCGGGAGTTATAGGAGAGACCCAGTACTTC. V and J are TRBV19 and TRBJ2-5; TRBD2 agrees at 8 bases. The CDR3 loop spans 15 amino acids. Germline V CDR1 and CDR2: LNHDA, SQIVND (reference sequence). With 7 bases clipped from V and 4 bases from J, the junction kept 11 bases outside the gene matches.

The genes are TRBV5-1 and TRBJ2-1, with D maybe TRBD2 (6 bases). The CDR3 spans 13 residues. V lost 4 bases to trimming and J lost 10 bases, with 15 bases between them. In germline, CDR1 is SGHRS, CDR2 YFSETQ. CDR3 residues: CASSRDSSGEQFF. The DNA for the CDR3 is TGCGCCAGCAGCCGGGACTCCTCGGGCGAGCAGTTCTTC.

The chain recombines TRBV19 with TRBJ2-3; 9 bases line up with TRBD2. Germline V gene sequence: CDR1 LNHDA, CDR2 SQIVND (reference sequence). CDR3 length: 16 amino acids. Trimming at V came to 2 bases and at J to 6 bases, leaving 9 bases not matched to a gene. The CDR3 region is CASSIQAGGFMDTQYF. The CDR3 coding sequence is TGTGCCAGTAGTATACAAGCGGGAGGTTTCATGGATACGCAGTATTTT. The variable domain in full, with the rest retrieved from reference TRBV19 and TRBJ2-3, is DGGITQSPKYLFRKEGQNVTLSCEQNLNHDAMYWYRQDPGQGLRLIYYSQIVNDFQKGDIAEGYSVSREKKESFPLTVTSAQKNPTAFYLCASSIQAGGFMDTQYFGPGTRLTVL.

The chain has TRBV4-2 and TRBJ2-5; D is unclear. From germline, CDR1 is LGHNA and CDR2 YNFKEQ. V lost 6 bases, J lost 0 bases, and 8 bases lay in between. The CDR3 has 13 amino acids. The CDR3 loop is CASRGPDQETQYF. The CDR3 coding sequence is TGTGCCAGCAGGGGCCCAGACCAAGAGACCCAGTACTTC.

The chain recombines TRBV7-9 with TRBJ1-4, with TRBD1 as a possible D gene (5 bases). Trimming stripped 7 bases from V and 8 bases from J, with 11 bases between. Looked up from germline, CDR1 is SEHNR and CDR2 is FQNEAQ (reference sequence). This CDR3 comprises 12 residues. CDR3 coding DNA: TGTGCCAGCACGGGACTGGCCGAAAAACTGTTTTTT. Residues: CASTGLAEKLFF. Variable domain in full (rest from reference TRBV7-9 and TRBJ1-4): DTGVSQNPRHKITKRGQNVTFRCDPISEHNRLYWYRQTLGQGPEFLTYFQNEAQLEKSRLLSDRFSAERPKGSFSTLEIQRTEQGDSAMYLCASTGLAEKLFFGSGTQLSVL.

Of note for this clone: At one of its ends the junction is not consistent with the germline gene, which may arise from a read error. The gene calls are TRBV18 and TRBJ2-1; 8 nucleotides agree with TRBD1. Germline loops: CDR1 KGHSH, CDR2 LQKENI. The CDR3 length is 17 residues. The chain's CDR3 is CASSPRDRTWSYNEQFF. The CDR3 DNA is TGTGCCAGCTCCCCACGGGACAGGACGTGGTCCTACAATGAGCAGTTCTTC. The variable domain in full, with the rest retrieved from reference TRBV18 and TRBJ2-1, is NAGVMQNPRHLVRRRGQEARLRCSPMKGHSHVYWYRQLPEEGLKFMVYLQKENIIDESGMPKERFSAEFPKEGPSILRIQQVVRGDSAAYFCASSPRDRTWSYNEQFFGPGTRLTVL.

The CDR3 DNA reads TGCAGCGTACGGAGGGACCTGAACCCCTACAATGAGCAGTTCTTC. Amino acid sequence: CSVRRDLNPYNEQFF. The gene calls are TRBV29-1 and TRBJ2-1, with TRBD2 as a possible D gene (6 bases). The V end lost 6 bases, the J end lost 2 bases, and 17 bases lay between the germline ends. In germline, CDR1 is SQVTM, CDR2 ANQGSEA. This CDR3 contains 15 residues.

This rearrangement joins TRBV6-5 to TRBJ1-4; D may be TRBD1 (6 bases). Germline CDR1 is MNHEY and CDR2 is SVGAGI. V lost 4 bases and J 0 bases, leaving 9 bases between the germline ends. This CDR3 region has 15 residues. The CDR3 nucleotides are TGTGCCAGCAGTTTCCGACAGGCAACTAATGAAAAACTGTTTTTT. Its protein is CASSFRQATNEKLFF.

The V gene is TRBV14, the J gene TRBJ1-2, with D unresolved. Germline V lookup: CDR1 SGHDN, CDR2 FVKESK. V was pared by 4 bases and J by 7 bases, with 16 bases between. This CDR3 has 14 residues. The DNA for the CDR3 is TGTGCCAGCAGCCCTCTAGCCGCCTCGGGTGGCTACACCTTC. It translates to CASSPLAASGGYTF.

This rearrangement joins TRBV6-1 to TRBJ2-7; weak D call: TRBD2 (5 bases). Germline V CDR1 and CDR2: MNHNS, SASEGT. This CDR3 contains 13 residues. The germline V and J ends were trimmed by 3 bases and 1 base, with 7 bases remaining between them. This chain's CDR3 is CASSEPGSYEQYF. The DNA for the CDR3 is TGTGCCAGCAGTGAGCCGGGATCCTACGAGCAGTACTTC.

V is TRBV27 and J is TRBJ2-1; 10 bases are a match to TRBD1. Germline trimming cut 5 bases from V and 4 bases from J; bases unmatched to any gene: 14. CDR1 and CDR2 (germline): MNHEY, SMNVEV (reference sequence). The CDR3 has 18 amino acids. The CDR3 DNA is TGTGCCAGCAGTCCGCGGACAGGGGGGGCAGGGAGGTACAATGAGCAGTTCTTC. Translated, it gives CASSPRTGGAGRYNEQFF.

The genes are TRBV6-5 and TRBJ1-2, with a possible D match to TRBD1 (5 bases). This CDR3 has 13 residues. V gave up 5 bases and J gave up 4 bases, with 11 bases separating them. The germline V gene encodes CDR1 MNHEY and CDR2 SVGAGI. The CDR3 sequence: CASSGDSSYGYTF. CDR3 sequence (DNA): TGTGCCAGCAGTGGCGACAGTTCCTATGGCTACACCTTC.

CDR3 nucleotides: TGTGCCAGCAGCTCCACGGGGGTACAGGGGGCTGGCTACACCTTC. Its translation: CASSSTGVQGAGYTF. The J gene is TRBJ1-2, the V gene TRBV7-3, with 9 bases matching TRBD1. The CDR3 covers 15 residues. V shed 4 bases and J 7 bases; nucleotides not matched to a gene: 10. The germline V gene has CDR1 SGHTA and CDR2 FQGTGA. Full variable domain (rest looked up from reference TRBV7-3 and TRBJ1-2): GAGVSQTPSNKVTEKGKYVELRCDPISGHTALYWYRQSLGQGPEFLIYFQGTGAADDSGLPNDRFFAVRPEGSVSTLKIQRTERGDSAVYLCASSSTGVQGAGYTFGSGTRLTVV.